What follows are 23 T cell receptor beta chains derived from one specimen sequenced in a study of T cells in Graves' hyperthyroidism and ophthalmopathy. The CDR3 regions of TCR beta were amplified from RNA transcripts. With the HTBI primer set, the TCR CDR3 went through a first round of RT-PCR. Using its own MiXCR run on the multiplex PCR reads, TCRdb lists one record per CDR3 protein. This table holds a few hundred thousand distinct CDR3 sequences, less than 25% found once. The sample was blood. These receptors were collected from a young man with Graves' hyperthyroidism.

The chain has TRBV12-3 or TRBV12-4 and TRBJ2-2; possible D gene TRBD1, 6 bases. The CDR3 length is 18 residues. Trimming removed 8 bases from V and 0 bases from J, with 22 bases in between. CDR3 amino acids: CASSTTRDTDPNTGELFF. Here the CDR3 DNA reads TGTGCCAGCTCTACGACCAGGGACACCGATCCGAACACCGGGGAGCTGTTTTTT.

The chain carries TRBV19 and TRBJ2-5, with D perhaps matching TRBD1 (5 bases). The length of the CDR3 is 13 residues. Germline CDR1 and CDR2: LNHDA and SQIVND (reference sequence). Trimming took off 3 bases at V and 3 bases at J, with 8 bases between the two ends. Here the CDR3 reads CASSIRDEETQYF. CDR3 nucleotides: TGTGCCAGTAGTATCAGGGATGAAGAGACCCAGTACTTC.

In this sample, this clonotype turned up many times. This sequence joins TRBV2 and TRBJ2-7; weak D call: TRBD1 (5 bases). Germline V gives CDR1 SNHLY, CDR2 FYNNEI. This CDR3 spans 14 amino acids. V was trimmed by 3 bases and J by 4 bases, leaving 13 bases between them. The CDR3 DNA sequence: TGTGCCAGCAGTGACCCAGGGTCAGGTTACGAGCAGTACTTC. This gives the protein CASSDPGSGYEQYF.

This clonotype occurred many times. V is TRBV2 and J is TRBJ1-1, with no clear D. Trimming left V 3 bases short and J 1 base short, with 9 bases between. Germline CDR1 reads SNHLY; CDR2 reads FYNNEI. The CDR3 loop spans 14 amino acids. CDR3 in DNA: TGTGCCAGCAGTGATCACGGCCGGAACACTGAAGCTTTCTTT. The encoded protein is CASSDHGRNTEAFF.

This clonotype was seen ten or more times. J is TRBJ1-1 and V is TRBV7-2; 11 bases are shared with TRBD1. CDR1 is SGHTA and CDR2 is FQGNSA in the germline V gene. V lost 5 bases and J lost 5; bases outside the gene matches: 7. This CDR3 has 15 amino acids. CDR3 residues: CASSGGQGALTEAFF. The DNA of the CDR3 is TGTGCCAGCAGCGGAGGACAGGGGGCGCTAACTGAAGCTTTCTTT.

The rearrangement joins TRBV20-1 to TRBJ1-2; tentative D call: TRBD1 (5 bases). Germline V gene sequence: CDR1 DFQATT, CDR2 SNEGSKA (reference sequence). The V gene lost 6 bases and the J gene lost 4 bases, with 18 bases spanning the gap. CDR3 length: 14 residues. The CDR3 reads CSANPRDVGYGYTF. The CDR3 DNA sequence: TGCAGTGCGAATCCGAGGGACGTCGGCTATGGCTACACCTTC.

The rearrangement links TRBV5-1 to TRBJ2-5; TRBD1 matches 7 bases. This CDR3 is built from 16 residues. Germline V CDR1 and CDR2: SGHRS, YFSETQ. V lost 0 bases and J lost 1; bases outside the gene matches: 6. CDR3 in DNA: TGCGCCAGCAGCTTGGGAAAGACAGGGCCCCAAGAGACCCAGTACTTC. Its translation: CASSLGKTGPQETQYF.

This clonotype has ten or more counts. The chain links TRBV11-2 to TRBJ2-7, with 8 bases lining up with TRBD1. Germline V gene sequence: CDR1 SGHAT, CDR2 FQNNGV. J lost 5 bases, V lost 3 bases, and 12 bases had no gene match. The CDR3 spans 16 residues. The CDR3 DNA is TGTGCCAGCAGCTTTCGGACAGGGTACGATCTTGACGAGCAGTACTTC. It codes for CASSFRTGYDLDEQYF.

This chain joins TRBV28 and TRBJ1-6, with TRBD1 identical over 9 bases. The CDR3 has 15 amino acids. Germline CDR1 reads MDHEN; CDR2 reads SYDVKM. The V gene end was trimmed by 3 bases and the J gene end by 9 bases; junction bases not matched to a gene: 6. The CDR3 DNA follows: TGTGCCAGCAGTTTCCGGGACAGGGCGGGTTCACCCCTCCACTTT. Its translation is CASSFRDRAGSPLHF.

This clonotype was seen only a few times. The chain has TRBV6-1 and TRBJ1-1, with 7 bases identical to TRBD1. CDR1 is MNHNS, CDR2 SASEGT, per germline. The CDR3 consists of 15 residues. V gave up 6 bases and J gave up 3 bases; unmatched junction bases: 10. Here the CDR3 DNA reads TGTGCCAGCAGCTCAGGGGGGTTGGAGGACACTGAAGCTTTCTTT. Amino acids: CASSSGGLEDTEAFF.

The chain employs TRBV3-1 and TRBJ2-5, with D possibly TRBD2 on 5 matching bases. Per germline, CDR1 LGHDT and CDR2 YNNKEL (reference sequence). V was trimmed by 0 bases and J by 7 bases, leaving 18 bases between them. The CDR3 has 16 residues. The CDR3 sequence is CASSQEIDARRGTQYF. DNA for the CDR3: TGTGCCAGCAGCCAAGAAATCGACGCCCGACGGGGGACCCAGTACTTC.

This clonotype came up many times. The DNA of the CDR3 is TGCGCCAGCAGTGAGTCTCTAGCTCTCTACGAGCAGTACTTC. It yields the protein CASSESLALYEQYF. The chain employs TRBV10-2 and TRBJ2-7; a weak D match, TRBD2 (5 bases). CDR3 size: 14 residues. Germline V gene data show CDR1 as WSHSY and CDR2 as SAAADI. V lost 0 bases and J lost 3, with 9 bases in between.

This clonotype has only a few counts. The genes are TRBV7-9 and TRBJ2-7; 10 bases are shared with TRBD1. V lost 5 bases, J lost 6 bases, and 10 bases stayed unmatched. CDR1 is SEHNR and CDR2 is FQNEAQ in the germline V gene (reference sequence). CDR3 length: 15 amino acids. CDR3: CASSASGTGAIEQYF. CDR3 DNA: TGTGCCAGCAGCGCATCAGGGACAGGGGCTATCGAGCAGTACTTC.

Only a few counts were recorded for this clonotype. The V call is TRBV6-2 or TRBV6-3, the J call TRBJ2-5, with 10 positions matching TRBD1. The trim removed 2 bases at V and 2 bases at J, leaving 11 bases unmatched. The CDR3 extends over 18 amino acids. CDR1 is MNHEY and CDR2 is SVGEGT in the germline V gene. In DNA, the CDR3 is TGTGCCAGCAGTTACGTGCTGGGGACAGGGGCCCATCAAGAGACCCAGTACTTC. Its translation: CASSYVLGTGAHQETQYF.

This clonotype was recorded at least ten times. This chain uses TRBV6-1 with TRBJ2-5; 13 nucleotides align to TRBD2. The CDR3 runs to 17 residues. J gave up 3 bases and V 5 bases, and 9 bases lay outside the gene matches. Germline assignment: CDR1 MNHNS and CDR2 SASEGT. The CDR3 DNA reads as TGTGCCAGCAGTAATGTTCCGGGACTAGCGGGGAAAGAGACCCAGTACTTC. It yields the protein CASSNVPGLAGKETQYF.

This clonotype was seen repeatedly, ten times or more. The V call is TRBV6-5, the J call TRBJ2-2; TRBD2 is a possible D gene (5 bases). CDR3 length: 17 amino acids. V was pared by 0 bases and J by 4 bases, with 15 bases between. From germline, CDR1 is MNHEY and CDR2 SVGAGI. For the CDR3, the DNA is TGTGCCAGCAGTTACTCGATGGTCAATGCGGGCACCGGGGAGCTGTTTTTT. Encoded protein: CASSYSMVNAGTGELFF.

This clonotype was detected many times. The chain links TRBV12-3 or TRBV12-4 to TRBJ1-5; D not resolved. Trimming cost V 5 bases and J 3 bases, with 11 bases left between them. CDR3 length: 14 amino acids. CDR3 sequence reads: CASSTRAVNQPQHF. CDR3 nucleotide sequence: TGTGCCAGCAGTACCCGGGCAGTCAATCAGCCCCAGCATTTT.

The chain combines TRBV3-1 with TRBJ1-1, with D uncertain. Trimming took off 0 bases at V and 1 base at J, with 9 bases between the two ends. The CDR3 totals 15 residues. Looked up from germline, CDR1 is LGHDT and CDR2 is YNNKEL (reference sequence). The CDR3 protein is CASSQDRSQNTEAFF. The DNA for the CDR3 is TGTGCCAGCAGCCAAGATCGGTCTCAGAACACTGAAGCTTTCTTT.

This clonotype was found many times. V and J are TRBV6-1 and TRBJ2-5, with D hard to call. The V and J ends lost 7 bases and 4 bases respectively, with 13 bases between them. There are 13 residues in the CDR3. Germline V gene data show CDR1 as MNHNS and CDR2 as SASEGT. CDR3 nucleotides: TGTGCCAGCATCCCTGGTCCGGGAGAGACCCAGTACTTC. Its protein product is CASIPGPGETQYF.

This clonotype was picked up many times. The rearrangement joins TRBV11-2 to TRBJ1-1; maybe TRBD1 (5 bases). V was pared by 6 bases and J by 8 bases, with 16 bases between. Germline V lookup: CDR1 SGHAT, CDR2 FQNNGV. The CDR3 is 13 amino acids. The CDR3 loop is CASRALGTLEAFF. CDR3 DNA: TGTGCCAGCAGGGCTCTTGGGACTCTCGAAGCTTTCTTT.

For the CDR3, the DNA is TGTGCCTGGACTGGATACAGGGATTATGGAAACACCATATATTTT. Translation gives CAWTGYRDYGNTIYF. The V and J genes are TRBV30 and TRBJ1-3, with D maybe TRBD1 (6 bases). The germline V gene has CDR1 GTSNPN and CDR2 SVGIG (reference sequence). The CDR3 is made up of 15 amino acids. Trimming removed 4 bases at V and 3 bases at J, with 16 bases between.

This clonotype was recorded many times. CDR3 sequence reads: CASSFGGAKNIQYF. CDR3 DNA: TGTGCCAGCAGTTTTGGGGGTGCCAAAAACATTCAGTACTTC. The chain has TRBV27 and TRBJ2-4; either TRBD1 or TRBD2 may fit D (5 bases each). The V and J ends lost 3 bases and 1 base respectively, with 7 bases between them. Germline loops: CDR1 MNHEY, CDR2 SMNVEV (reference sequence). The CDR3 extends over 14 amino acids.

The rearrangement joins TRBV28 to TRBJ1-5, with TRBD1 matching over 8 bases. Germline CDR1 and CDR2: MDHEN and SYDVKM. The J segment lost 6 bases and the V segment lost 2 bases, leaving 9 bases of the junction unmatched. The CDR3 is made up of 16 amino acids. The DNA of the CDR3 is TGTGCCAGCAGTTTACCTGGGGGTCAGGGGGCTCAGCCCCAGCATTTT. Translation gives CASSLPGGQGAQPQHF.